The 24 T cell receptor beta chains given below trace back to one sample, sequenced in a study of T cell responses to AZD1222 COVID-19 vaccine. Only in-frame clones appear in the TCRdb table, and some are missing; sequencing was by immunoSEQ multiplex PCR. The sample has 200,000 or so clones; around 90% are singletons. This specimen was peripheral blood, taken on day 0 of AZD1222 vaccination. The receptor source for this set is an adult in good health.

The chain combines TRBV12-3 or TRBV12-4 with TRBJ1-5, with a tentative D call TRBD1 (5 bases). Trimming took off 3 bases at V and 7 bases at J, with 10 bases between the two ends. The CDR3 is 13 residues long. In nucleotides, the CDR3 is TGTGCCAGCAGTTTCGGGGACGGCCAGCCCCAGCATTTT. Protein product: CASSFGDGQPQHF.

This chain uses TRBV2 with TRBJ2-7; tentatively, D is TRBD2 (5 bases). The CDR3 has 13 amino acids. Germline V gene lookup returns CDR1 SNHLY and CDR2 FYNNEI. Trimming stripped 8 bases from V and 2 bases from J, with 13 bases between. For the CDR3, the DNA is TGTGCCAGCCGGGGTAGCCCCACCTACGAGCAGTACTTC. Its translation: CASRGSPTYEQYF. Variable domain in full (rest from reference TRBV2 and TRBJ2-7): EPEVTQTPSHQVTQMGQEVILRCVPISNHLYFYWYRQILGQKVEFLVSFYNNEISEKSEIFDDQFSVERPDGSNFTLKIRSTKLEDSAMYFCASRGSPTYEQYFGPGTRLTVT.

This clone is a singleton in its sample. The chain is built from TRBV5-4 and TRBJ2-7, with 9 bases aligning to TRBD1. The length of the CDR3 is 18 residues. Germline V CDR1 and CDR2: SGHNT, YYREEE (reference sequence). After removal of 4 bases from V and 1 base from J, the junction contained 15 bases not matched to a gene. Here the CDR3 DNA reads TGTGCCAGCAGCCCGGACCGGGGCTGGGACAGGGTATCCTACGAGCAGTACTTC. Amino acids: CASSPDRGWDRVSYEQYF.

The chain joins TRBV28 to TRBJ1-5; 7 nucleotides align to TRBD1. V shed 5 bases and J 4 bases; nucleotides not matched to a gene: 8. CDR1 MDHEN and CDR2 SYDVKM come from the germline V gene. This CDR3 comprises 15 residues. The CDR3 sequence is CASSRPTTGNQPQHF. The CDR3 nucleotides are TGTGCCAGCAGTCGACCAACGACAGGGAATCAGCCCCAGCATTTT.

J is TRBJ2-5 and V is TRBV27, with D possibly being TRBD1 (7 bases). Germline CDR1 is MNHEY and CDR2 is SMNVEV (reference sequence). Trimming cost V 5 bases and J 5 bases, with 15 bases left between them. The CDR3 contains 14 residues. This CDR3 reads CASSQGGVDETQYF. The CDR3 nucleotides are TGTGCCAGCAGTCAGGGGGGCGTCGATGAGACCCAGTACTTC.

This clone was picked up one time. This chain links TRBV28 with TRBJ1-4; 8 nucleotides agree with TRBD1. Germline V gene data show CDR1 as MDHEN and CDR2 as SYDVKM. Germline trimming cut 2 bases from V and 7 bases from J; bases unmatched to any gene: 6. The CDR3 runs 15 residues. CDR3 coding DNA: TGTGCCAGCAGTTTAGCAGGGGGCGCAGGTGAAAAACTGTTTTTT. The encoded protein is CASSLAGGAGEKLFF.

The CDR3 DNA is TGTGCCAGCACTACGTCGGGACTCACCTCCTACGAGCAGTACTTC. Encoded protein: CASTTSGLTSYEQYF. V is TRBV28 and J is TRBJ2-7; maybe TRBD2 (6 bases). This CDR3 spans 15 amino acids. Trimming shortened V by 7 bases and J by 0 bases, and 16 bases separated the two germline ends. The V gene's germline CDR1 is MDHEN and CDR2 SYDVKM.

A single count supports this clone. This chain joins TRBV28 and TRBJ2-1, with 11 bases identical to TRBD2. V was clipped by 6 bases and J by 3 bases; unmatched bases: 7. Germline V lookup: CDR1 MDHEN, CDR2 SYDVKM. The CDR3 is 16 amino acids. The CDR3 reads CASRLTSGSHYNEQFF. CDR3 bases: TGTGCCAGCAGACTAACTAGCGGGAGTCACTACAATGAGCAGTTCTTC.

The chain carries TRBV6-5 and TRBJ2-1; D perhaps matches TRBD1 (7 bases). V gave up 10 bases and J gave up 6 bases, with 19 bases separating them. Looked up from germline, CDR1 is MNHEY and CDR2 is SVGAGI. The CDR3 loop spans 14 amino acids. The CDR3 sequence is CATSFRGAPNEQFF. In nucleotides, the CDR3 is TGTGCCACCTCGTTCAGGGGGGCCCCCAATGAGCAGTTCTTC.

The V gene is TRBV7-3, the J gene TRBJ1-2; perhaps TRBD1 as D (6 bases). There are 13 residues in the CDR3. Trimming stripped 5 bases from V and 2 bases from J, with 9 bases between. Germline V gene lookup returns CDR1 SGHTA and CDR2 FQGTGA. The CDR3 region is CASSRQANYGYTF. CDR3 DNA sequence: TGTGCCAGCAGCCGACAGGCGAACTATGGCTACACCTTC.

This chain joins TRBV28 and TRBJ1-2; 7 bases are shared with TRBD1. With 6 bases clipped from V and 5 bases from J, the junction kept 9 bases outside the gene matches. CDR3 length: 14 residues. Per germline, CDR1 MDHEN and CDR2 SYDVKM. CDR3 in amino acids: CASRRGGAIYGYTF. Here the CDR3 DNA reads TGTGCCAGCAGGAGAGGGGGCGCGATATATGGCTACACCTTC.

The gene calls are TRBV3-1 (or the pseudogene TRBV3-2) and TRBJ2-2, with D unclear. Per germline, CDR1 LGHDT and CDR2 YNNKEL (reference sequence). V lost 0 bases and J 5 bases, leaving 10 bases between the germline ends. CDR3 length equals 15 residues. CDR3 DNA: TGTGCCAGCAGCCAAGAAGGTTTAGGAACCGGGGAGCTGTTTTTT. This translates into CASSQEGLGTGELFF.

CDR3 amino acids: CASSSTSGTGSKNEKLFF. The CDR3, as DNA: TGTGCCAGCAGCTCAACATCCGGGACAGGCAGCAAAAATGAAAAACTGTTTTTT. The chain couples TRBV4-2 to TRBJ1-4, with 8 bases fitting TRBD1. Germline V gene lookup returns CDR1 LGHNA and CDR2 YNFKEQ. V dropped 5 bases and J dropped 5; count of bases not matched to a gene: 16. This CDR3 contains 18 residues.

This sequence joins TRBV5-5 and TRBJ1-5; no definite D call. The V end lost 0 bases, the J end lost 0 bases, and 16 bases lay between the germline ends. Germline CDR1 is SGHKS and CDR2 is YYEKEE (reference sequence). The CDR3 extends over 18 amino acids. The CDR3 DNA follows: TGTGCCAGCAGCTTGGATTTTGGTGGCAGCGTTAGCAATCAGCCCCAGCATTTT. Its protein product is CASSLDFGGSVSNQPQHF.

The gene calls are TRBV27 and TRBJ1-1; TRBD1 matches at 8 bases. J lost 5 bases, V lost 4 bases, and 6 bases had no gene match. Per the germline V gene, CDR1 is MNHEY and CDR2 is SMNVEV (reference sequence). The CDR3 extends over 14 amino acids. In DNA, the CDR3 is TGTGCCAGCAGTTCCCAGGGGGCGTGGACTGAAGCTTTCTTT. Its translation: CASSSQGAWTEAFF.

This clone has a handful of counts. For the CDR3, the DNA is TGTGCCAGCGGTCGAACGAGGGACAATGAATCACCCCTCCACTTT. Amino acids: CASGRTRDNESPLHF. The V gene is TRBV6-6, the J gene TRBJ1-6, with a tentative D call TRBD1 (6 bases). CDR1 and CDR2 (germline): MNHNY, SVGAGI (reference sequence). Trimming took off 8 bases at V and 10 bases at J, with 21 bases between the two ends. The CDR3 runs 15 residues.

The chain is built from TRBV2 and TRBJ1-2, with D possibly being TRBD1 (6 bases). Trimming removed 1 base from V and 7 bases from J, with 16 bases in between. The germline V gene encodes CDR1 SNHLY and CDR2 FYNNEI. This CDR3 has 15 residues. The CDR3 sequence is CASSEVQGLGGGYTF. DNA of the CDR3: TGTGCCAGCAGTGAAGTACAGGGCTTGGGCGGTGGCTACACCTTC.

The chain links TRBV27 to TRBJ1-1; tentatively, D is TRBD1 (6 bases). Germline V gene sequence: CDR1 MNHEY, CDR2 SMNVEV (reference sequence). The V and J ends lost 4 bases and 3 bases respectively, with 18 bases between them. This CDR3 has 16 residues. The DNA of the CDR3 is TGTGCCAGCAGTTCCAAGCTCGCGGGGGCTTACACTGAAGCTTTCTTT. Translation gives CASSSKLAGAYTEAFF.

The rearrangement links TRBV12-3 or TRBV12-4 to TRBJ1-2; D uncertain. The V gene lost 3 bases and the J gene lost 4 bases, with 9 bases spanning the gap. This CDR3 is 13 amino acids long. The DNA for the CDR3 is TGTGCCAGCAGTTTTAAGGGCTCCTATGGCTACACCTTC. Translated, it gives CASSFKGSYGYTF.

This rearrangement joins TRBV7-8 to TRBJ2-1; 11 positions match TRBD2. V was pared by 5 bases and J by 6 bases, with 9 bases of the junction left unmatched. Germline V gives CDR1 SGHVS, CDR2 FQNEAQ. This CDR3 contains 16 residues. The CDR3 loop reads CASSAIAGGPSNEQFF. The CDR3 region has the DNA TGTGCCAGCAGCGCTATAGCGGGAGGGCCGTCCAATGAGCAGTTCTTC.

The chain has TRBV6-2 or TRBV6-3 and TRBJ2-1; 7 bases agree with TRBD1. The CDR3 loop spans 15 amino acids. With 6 bases clipped from V and 0 bases from J, the junction kept 5 bases outside the gene matches. Per the germline V gene, CDR1 is MNHEY and CDR2 is SVGEGT. The CDR3 DNA is TGTGCCAGCAGCGTTACAGGGGACTCCTACAATGAGCAGTTCTTC. Residues: CASSVTGDSYNEQFF.

The rearrangement links TRBV2 to TRBJ2-3, with a weak D call TRBD1 (6 bases). Germline CDR1 and CDR2: SNHLY and FYNNEI. V was clipped by 7 bases and J by 0 bases, with 17 bases between them. The CDR3 spans 16 residues. CDR3 amino acids: CASTTPGQRSTDTQYF. The DNA of the CDR3 is TGTGCCAGCACCACACCGGGACAACGAAGCACAGATACGCAGTATTTT.

V usage is TRBV18 and J usage is TRBJ2-4; D remains ambiguous. This CDR3 has 13 residues. V was cut by 6 bases and J by 2 bases, with 8 bases left in between. CDR1 is KGHSH and CDR2 is LQKENI in the germline V gene. The CDR3 DNA reads TGTGCCAGCTCTCCTCCGTCCAAAAACATTCAGTACTTC. As protein: CASSPPSKNIQYF. Looking up the rest from reference TRBV18 and TRBJ2-4 gives the full variable domain: NAGVMQNPRHLVRRRGQEARLRCSPMKGHSHVYWYRQLPEEGLKFMVYLQKENIIDESGMPKERFSAEFPKEGPSILRIQQVVRGDSAAYFCASSPPSKNIQYFGAGTRLSVL.

The V call is TRBV5-1, the J call TRBJ1-1; 7 bases line up with TRBD1. Germline V gene lookup returns CDR1 SGHRS and CDR2 YFSETQ. The CDR3 has 17 amino acids. After removal of 1 base from V and 4 bases from J, the junction contained 13 bases not matched to a gene. CDR3 sequence: CASSLRPATGIVTEAFF. Here the CDR3 DNA reads TGCGCCAGCAGCTTGAGGCCGGCGACAGGGATTGTCACTGAAGCTTTCTTT. The variable domain in full, completed from reference TRBV5-1 and TRBJ1-1, reads KAGVTQTPRYLIKTRGQQVTLSCSPISGHRSVSWYQQTPGQGLQFLFEYFSETQRNKGNFPGRFSGRQFSNSRSEMNVSTLELGDSALYLCASSLRPATGIVTEAFFGQGTRLTVV.